The clone carrying this T cell receptor (beta chain) was recorded a few times. Its target is not known. This entry comes from a study of beta chain features in type 1 diabetes. Study-level information: Patients shared similar age, gender and cell yields with healthy donors. General observations from the study: Short templates might get an advantage during PCR, and this would be equal in patients and controls.

Donors contributed one heparinised blood draw apiece, averaging approximately 120 mL. Via CD45RO/CCR7/CD25/CD127/CD95/CD27, cells of the CD4+ naive, central memory, regulatory and stem cell-like memory subsets were sorted. Expressed TCRB transcripts were sequenced, since all the RNA that had been isolated was reverse transcribed. Method: immunoSEQ multiplex PCR; TCRdb's copy keeps in-frame clones and lacks some. The table has around 190,000 clones, 13% seen once; the top ten hold approximately 0.64%. Germline loops: CDR1 SQVTM, CDR2 ANQGSEA. The CDR3 spans 15 residues. V shed 6 bases and J 5 bases; nucleotides not matched to a gene: 9.

Input material: central memory CD4+ T cells from blood. The J gene is TRBJ2-5, the V gene TRBV29-1, with TRBD2 matching 13 bases. The TCR comes from a woman aged 18-29 years in good health. The CDR3 loop is CSVGGLAGAWETQYF. CDR3 DNA: TGCAGCGTGGGAGGACTAGCGGGAGCTTGGGAGACCCAGTACTTC.